The 14 T cell receptor beta chains presented below share a single source sample, sequenced in a study of cytotoxic CD8 clonotypes in ibrutinib-treated CLL. TCRdb's table, derived via immunoSEQ multiplex PCR, lists solely in-frame clones and lacks some. The table has more than 200,000 clones, roughly 70% seen once. This sample comprised PBMCs, obtained after 24 months of ibrutinib treatment. The receptors were sampled from a human donor with chronic lymphocytic leukemia.

This chain connects TRBV9 to TRBJ2-1, with 7 positions matching TRBD2. With V trimmed by 0 bases and J by 4 bases, 4 bases remained unmatched. The CDR3 covers 15 residues. Germline CDR1 reads SGDLS; CDR2 reads YYNGEE. The CDR3 DNA follows: TGTGCCAGCAGCGTAGATCCTAGCGGATACAATGAGCAGTTCTTC. Translation gives CASSVDPSGYNEQFF.

V gene TRBV28 combines with J gene TRBJ1-5, with D hard to call. This CDR3 region has 16 residues. The V gene's germline CDR1 is MDHEN and CDR2 SYDVKM. Between the trimmed V and J ends, which lost 7 bases and 0 bases, there was a span of 16 bases. The CDR3 loop reads CASNLGIDYSNQPQHF. The CDR3 bases are TGTGCCAGCAACCTAGGGATAGATTATAGCAATCAGCCCCAGCATTTT.

This clone was recorded once. V gene TRBV25-1 combines with J gene TRBJ2-7; possibly TRBD2 for D (5 bases). V lost 1 base and J 4 bases, leaving 17 bases between the germline ends. Germline CDR1 is MGHDK and CDR2 is SYGVNS. The CDR3 is 16 amino acids. In DNA, the CDR3 is TGTGCCAGCAGTGAATGGGGAGACTCGAGGCCTTACGAGCAGTACTTC. Its translation: CASSEWGDSRPYEQYF.

There are a few counts of this clone. V and J are TRBV28 and TRBJ2-7, with D maybe TRBD2 (6 bases). CDR3 length: 13 amino acids. CDR1 MDHEN and CDR2 SYDVKM come from the germline V gene. Trimming shortened V by 10 bases and J by 3 bases, and 16 bases separated the two germline ends. The CDR3 DNA follows: TGTGCCACTGCGGGGACCACGCTCTACGAGCAGTACTTC. Amino acids: CATAGTTLYEQYF. Drawing the rest from reference TRBV28 and TRBJ2-7, the complete variable domain is DVKVTQSSRYLVKRTGEKVFLECVQDMDHENMFWYRQDPGLGLRLIYFSYDVKMKEKGDIPEGYSVSREKKERFSLILESASTNQTSMYLCATAGTTLYEQYFGPGTRLTVT.

This clone was seen just once. This CDR3 is CASSPGQGTYEQYF. The DNA of the CDR3 is TGCGCCAGCAGCCCGGGACAGGGTACCTACGAGCAGTACTTC. The chain employs TRBV10-1 and TRBJ2-7; 9 nucleotides align to TRBD1. The CDR3 spans 14 residues. With V trimmed by 6 bases and J by 2 bases, 5 bases remained unmatched. CDR1 and CDR2 (germline): WNHNN, SYGVQD (reference sequence).

The V gene is TRBV6-5, the J gene TRBJ2-7; 11 nucleotides agree with TRBD2. J was trimmed by 4 bases and V by 2 bases; bases with no gene match: 4. CDR1 is MNHEY and CDR2 is SVGAGI in the germline V gene. This CDR3 spans 15 amino acids. CDR3 amino acids: CASSYGTSGEYEQYF. The CDR3 DNA follows: TGTGCCAGCAGTTACGGGACTAGCGGCGAATACGAGCAGTACTTC.

The chain combines TRBV5-1 with TRBJ2-1, with D unresolved. The germline gives CDR1 SGHRS, CDR2 YFSETQ. The CDR3 runs to 15 residues. V shed 0 bases and J shed 0 bases, with 7 bases lying between them. CDR3 bases: TGCGCCAGCAGCTTGGAGCTGAGCTCCTACAATGAGCAGTTCTTC. This sequence encodes CASSLELSSYNEQFF. Drawing the rest from reference TRBV5-1 and TRBJ2-1, the complete variable domain is KAGVTQTPRYLIKTRGQQVTLSCSPISGHRSVSWYQQTPGQGLQFLFEYFSETQRNKGNFPGRFSGRQFSNSRSEMNVSTLELGDSALYLCASSLELSSYNEQFFGPGTRLTVL.

The chain combines TRBV4-3 with TRBJ1-4; D gene ambiguous. Deletions cut 0 bases from V and 8 bases from J, with 10 bases between. This CDR3 spans 14 amino acids. The germline V gene has CDR1 LGHNA and CDR2 YSLEER. The CDR3 bases are TGCGCCAGCAGCCAAGATTCTAATCGGGAAAAACTGTTTTTT. Amino acid sequence: CASSQDSNREKLFF.

The chain combines TRBV29-1 with TRBJ2-1; no definite D call. With 7 bases removed from V and 0 bases from J, the gap between germline ends came to 10 bases. Germline V CDR1 and CDR2: SQVTM, ANQGSEA. The CDR3 totals 13 residues. The CDR3 nucleotides are TGCAGCGCCTTCAAGAGCTCCTACAATGAGCAGTTCTTC. It translates to CSAFKSSYNEQFF.

V gene TRBV18 combines with J gene TRBJ2-7; D unclear. The CDR3 totals 13 residues. The germline CDR1 and CDR2 sequences are KGHSH and LQKENI. The V gene lost 2 bases and the J gene lost 4 bases, with 9 bases spanning the gap. Here the CDR3 DNA reads TGTGCCAGCTCACCAGGGTACCTATACGAGCAGTACTTC. This encodes CASSPGYLYEQYF.

This chain connects TRBV5-1 to TRBJ2-1, with a weak D call TRBD2 (5 bases). The CDR3 runs to 17 residues. V lost 0 bases and J lost 4, with 17 bases in between. Germline V gene lookup returns CDR1 SGHRS and CDR2 YFSETQ. CDR3 nucleotide sequence: TGCGCCAGCAGCTTGGCCCCGGGGTTGTTACAATACAATGAGCAGTTCTTC. This encodes CASSLAPGLLQYNEQFF.

The genes are TRBV5-1 and TRBJ2-5; 13 bases map to TRBD2. V shed 3 bases, J shed 1 base, and the junction held 9 bases outside the gene matches. The CDR3 runs 18 residues. From germline, CDR1 is SGHRS and CDR2 YFSETQ. In nucleotides, the CDR3 is TGCGCCAGCAGCTCCGGAAGACTAGCGGGAGGACTCCAAGAGACCCAGTACTTC. Protein sequence: CASSSGRLAGGLQETQYF.

There are a few counts of this clone. The gene calls are TRBV28 and TRBJ2-2, with 7 bases aligning to TRBD1. V shed 2 bases, J shed 4 bases, and the junction held 4 bases outside the gene matches. CDR3 size: 15 residues. From germline, CDR1 is MDHEN and CDR2 SYDVKM. CDR3 nucleotides: TGTGCCAGCAGTTTAGACAGGGAAGTCACCGGGGAGCTGTTTTTT. It is translated as CASSLDREVTGELFF.

This clone showed up just once. The V gene is TRBV27, the J gene TRBJ1-3; no reliable D call. The germline V gene encodes CDR1 MNHEY and CDR2 SMNVEV (reference sequence). CDR3 length equals 11 residues. DNA for the CDR3: TGTGGGGTGGGCACTGGAAACACCATATATTTT. Protein sequence: CGVGTGNTIYF.